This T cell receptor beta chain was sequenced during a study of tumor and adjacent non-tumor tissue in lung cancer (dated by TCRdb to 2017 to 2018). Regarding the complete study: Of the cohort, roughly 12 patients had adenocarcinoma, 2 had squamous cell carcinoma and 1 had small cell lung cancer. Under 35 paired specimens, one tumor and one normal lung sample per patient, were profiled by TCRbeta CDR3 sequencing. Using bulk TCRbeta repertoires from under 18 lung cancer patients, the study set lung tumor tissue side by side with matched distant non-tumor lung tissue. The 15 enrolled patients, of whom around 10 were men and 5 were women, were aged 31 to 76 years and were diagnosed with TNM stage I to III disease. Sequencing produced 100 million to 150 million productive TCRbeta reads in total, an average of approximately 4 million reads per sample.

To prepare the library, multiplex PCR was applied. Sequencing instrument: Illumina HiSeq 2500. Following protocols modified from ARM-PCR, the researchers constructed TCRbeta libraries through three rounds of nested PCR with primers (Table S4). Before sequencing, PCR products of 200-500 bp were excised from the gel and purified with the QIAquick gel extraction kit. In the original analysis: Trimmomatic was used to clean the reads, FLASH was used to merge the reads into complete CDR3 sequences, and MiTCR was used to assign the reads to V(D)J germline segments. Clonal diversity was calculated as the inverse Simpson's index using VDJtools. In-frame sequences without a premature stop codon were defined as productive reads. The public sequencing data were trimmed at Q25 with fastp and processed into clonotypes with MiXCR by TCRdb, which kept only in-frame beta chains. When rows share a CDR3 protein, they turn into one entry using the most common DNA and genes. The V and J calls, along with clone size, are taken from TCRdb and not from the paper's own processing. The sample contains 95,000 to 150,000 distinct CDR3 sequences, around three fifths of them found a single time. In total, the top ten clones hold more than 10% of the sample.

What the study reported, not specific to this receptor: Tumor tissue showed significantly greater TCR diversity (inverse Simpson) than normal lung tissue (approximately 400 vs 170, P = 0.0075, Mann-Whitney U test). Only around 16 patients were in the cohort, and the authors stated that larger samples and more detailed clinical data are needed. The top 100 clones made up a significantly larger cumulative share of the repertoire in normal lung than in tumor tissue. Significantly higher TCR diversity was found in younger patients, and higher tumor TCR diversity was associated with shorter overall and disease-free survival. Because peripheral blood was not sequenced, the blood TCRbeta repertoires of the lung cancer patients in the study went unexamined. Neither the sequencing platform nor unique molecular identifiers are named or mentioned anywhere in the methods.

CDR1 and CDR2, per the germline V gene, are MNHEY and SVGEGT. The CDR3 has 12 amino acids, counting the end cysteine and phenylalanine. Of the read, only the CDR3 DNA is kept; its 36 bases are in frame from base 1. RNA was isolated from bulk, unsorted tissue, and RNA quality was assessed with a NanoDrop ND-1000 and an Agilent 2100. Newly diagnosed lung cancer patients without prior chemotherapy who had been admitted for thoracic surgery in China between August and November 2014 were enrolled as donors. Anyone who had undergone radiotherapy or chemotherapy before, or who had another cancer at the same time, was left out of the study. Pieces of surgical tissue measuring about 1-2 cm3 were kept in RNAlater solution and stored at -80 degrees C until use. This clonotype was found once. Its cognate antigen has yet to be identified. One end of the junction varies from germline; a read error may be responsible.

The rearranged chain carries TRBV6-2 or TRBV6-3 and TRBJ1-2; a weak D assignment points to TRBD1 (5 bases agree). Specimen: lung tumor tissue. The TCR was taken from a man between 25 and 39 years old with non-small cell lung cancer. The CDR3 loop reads CVSGQGVYGYTF. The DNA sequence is TGTGTCAGCGGCCAGGGAGTCTATGGCTACACCTTC.